One sample yielded the 24 T cell receptor beta chains listed below, sequenced in a study of blood T cell repertoires in COVID-19 (dated by TCRdb to 2020 to 2022). Library generation was performed with the immunoSEQ multiplex PCR assay. As stored in TCRdb, this immuneACCESS dataset retains in-frame rearrangements with V and J assigned. A fraction of the clones does not appear; measured against another copy, unresolved V genes explain less than half of the discrepancy, and the remainder lacks a known reason. The sample table lists some 260,000 clones, about 89% of them with a count of one. Roughly 9% of the sample is in the top ten clones. The sequenced sample consisted of PBMCs or T cells enriched from blood (not recorded which). Receptors originate from a man aged 40-49 years who had recovered from COVID-19.

The chain couples TRBV5-6 to TRBJ2-5; a weak D match, TRBD2 (6 bases). Germline CDR1 and CDR2: SGHDT and YYEEEE. With 0 bases removed from V and 0 bases from J, the gap between germline ends came to 12 bases. The CDR3 length is 16 residues. Here the CDR3 reads CASSLVGGGHQETQYF. In DNA, the CDR3 is TGTGCCAGCAGCTTGGTGGGGGGAGGCCACCAAGAGACCCAGTACTTC.

This sequence joins TRBV6-1 and TRBJ2-7, with 7 positions matching TRBD1. The V and J ends lost 2 bases and 2 bases, in that order; junction bases with no gene match: 3. In germline, CDR1 is MNHNS, CDR2 SASEGT. The CDR3 loop spans 14 amino acids. The CDR3 here is CASSEFDRAYEQYF. As DNA, the CDR3 is TGTGCCAGCAGTGAATTCGACAGGGCCTACGAGCAGTACTTC.

The chain employs TRBV19 and TRBJ1-2; D gene unclear. The CDR3 loop spans 14 amino acids. V was pared by 1 base and J by 3 bases, with 9 bases between. Germline lookup yields CDR1 LNHDA and CDR2 SQIVND (reference sequence). CDR3 residues: CASSIGARDYGYTF. The CDR3 DNA sequence: TGTGCCAGTAGTATAGGAGCCCGAGACTATGGCTACACCTTC. The whole variable domain, filled in from reference TRBV19 and TRBJ1-2, reads DGGITQSPKYLFRKEGQNVTLSCEQNLNHDAMYWYRQDPGQGLRLIYYSQIVNDFQKGDIAEGYSVSREKKESFPLTVTSAQKNPTAFYLCASSIGARDYGYTFGSGTRLTVV.

The chain combines TRBV11-2 with TRBJ2-1; the D gene is possibly TRBD2 (5 bases). Trimming shortened V by 2 bases and J by 9 bases, and 17 bases separated the two germline ends. From germline, CDR1 is SGHAT and CDR2 FQNNGV. This CDR3 has 15 amino acids. CDR3 nucleotide sequence: TGTGCCAGCAGCTTAAATCCCCACGAGGGAGCTGAGCAGTTCTTC. Amino acids: CASSLNPHEGAEQFF.

The V and J genes are TRBV5-5 and TRBJ1-6; 8 bases agree with TRBD1. In germline, CDR1 is SGHKS, CDR2 YYEKEE (reference sequence). The CDR3 contains 16 residues. V lost 4 bases to trimming and J lost 7 bases; unmatched junction nucleotides: 10. CDR3 in amino acids: CASSTRTGRNNSPLHF. CDR3 bases: TGTGCCAGCAGCACCCGGACAGGGAGGAACAATTCACCCCTCCACTTT.

CDR3 in amino acids: CASSLIGDQPQHF. CDR3 bases: TGTGCCAGCAGCTTAATAGGAGATCAGCCCCAGCATTTT. The rearrangement joins TRBV7-2 to TRBJ1-5; D is ambiguous. The CDR3 covers 13 residues. With 2 bases removed from V and 5 bases from J, the gap between germline ends came to 7 bases. Germline lookup yields CDR1 SGHTA and CDR2 FQGNSA.

The CDR3, as DNA: TGTGCCAGCAGCTGGACTAGCGGGAGTTTGGATGAGCAGTTCTTC. It is translated as CASSWTSGSLDEQFF. The chain joins TRBV7-2 to TRBJ2-1; 13 nucleotides line up with TRBD2. Germline CDR1 reads SGHTA; CDR2 reads FQGNSA. V was pared by 4 bases and J by 8 bases, with 5 bases of the junction left unmatched. The CDR3 is made up of 15 amino acids. Using reference TRBV7-2 and TRBJ2-1 for the parts outside the CDR3, the full variable domain is GAGVSQSPSNKVTEKGKDVELRCDPISGHTALYWYRQSLGQGLEFLIYFQGNSAPDKSGLPSDRFSAERTGGSVSTLTIQRTQQEDSAVYLCASSWTSGSLDEQFFGPGTRLTVL.

This clone was seen just once. This chain links TRBV6-4 with TRBJ2-3; TRBD2 matches at 7 bases. In germline, CDR1 is MRHNA, CDR2 SNTAGT. CDR3 size: 15 residues. V trimming: 2 bases; J trimming: 2 bases; junction bases outside the gene matches: 4. CDR3: CASSDGAGDTDTQYF. In DNA form, the CDR3 reads TGTGCCAGCAGTGACGGCGCGGGAGACACAGATACGCAGTATTTT.

On this clone: Other DNA sequences within the sample encode an identical CDR3. V is TRBV5-4 and J is TRBJ2-7, with 8 bases fitting TRBD1. Trimming took 0 bases from V and 1 from J; bases not matched to a gene: 0. Germline V lookup: CDR1 SGHNT, CDR2 YYREEE (reference sequence). CDR3 size: 14 residues. This CDR3 reads CASSLDRGSYEQYF. The CDR3 DNA sequence: TGTGCCAGCAGCTTGGACAGGGGGTCCTACGAGCAGTACTTC. The whole variable domain, filled in from reference TRBV5-4 and TRBJ2-7, reads ETGVTQSPTHLIKTRGQQVTLRCSSQSGHNTVSWYQQALGQGPQFIFQYYREEENGRGNFPPRFSGLQFPNYSSELNVNALELDDSALYLCASSLDRGSYEQYFGPGTRLTVT.

The chain employs TRBV9 and TRBJ2-2; D is undetermined. Germline V lookup: CDR1 SGDLS, CDR2 YYNGEE. The V end was cut by 4 bases, the J end by 1 base, with 14 bases between. The CDR3 length is 16 residues. CDR3 nucleotide sequence: TGTGCCAGCAGCCCTCTTTCCCCAGGGAACACCGGGGAGCTGTTTTTT. This encodes CASSPLSPGNTGELFF.

The chain has TRBV28 and TRBJ1-2, with 9 bases that match TRBD1. V dropped 5 bases and J dropped 6; count of bases not matched to a gene: 10. The germline V gene has CDR1 MDHEN and CDR2 SYDVKM. This CDR3 has 15 residues. DNA of the CDR3: TGTGCCAGCAGTCCAACCCTGACAGGGGGGAATGGCTACACCTTC. Its translation is CASSPTLTGGNGYTF.

The J gene is TRBJ2-2, the V gene TRBV6-5; weak D call: TRBD1 (5 bases). V was pared by 5 bases and J by 6 bases, with 13 bases between. Germline V CDR1 and CDR2: MNHEY, SVGAGI. The CDR3 has 14 amino acids. The CDR3, as DNA: TGTGCCAGCAGTCCCGACAGAGGTCCCGGGGAGCTGTTTTTT. This translates into CASSPDRGPGELFF.

In its sample, this clone was seen once. The V and J genes are TRBV6-5 and TRBJ1-1; no clear D. The germline gives CDR1 MNHEY, CDR2 SVGAGI. This CDR3 contains 14 residues. V was pared by 2 bases and J by 4 bases, with 11 bases between. CDR3 amino acids: CASSYAYPGTEAFF. CDR3 in DNA: TGTGCCAGCAGTTACGCGTACCCGGGCACTGAAGCTTTCTTT.

The chain joins TRBV10-3 to TRBJ2-5; possible D gene TRBD1, 6 bases. Trimming cost V 4 bases and J 4 bases, with 13 bases left between them. The CDR3 has 14 residues. Germline CDR1 ENHRY, CDR2 SYGVKD. In DNA form, the CDR3 reads TGTGCCATCAGTGGGCAGGGGATCGGAGAGACCCAGTACTTC. This sequence encodes CAISGQGIGETQYF.

The chain uses TRBV15 and TRBJ2-3, with TRBD2 matching over 7 bases. This CDR3 contains 16 residues. V lost 5 bases, J lost 2 bases, and 10 bases stayed unmatched. The V gene's germline CDR1 is LNHNV and CDR2 YYDKDF (reference sequence). The CDR3 nucleotides read TGTGCCACCAGCGATGCCTGGGGGGGGTACACAGATACGCAGTATTTT. Translating it yields CATSDAWGGYTDTQYF. Supplemented by reference TRBV15 and TRBJ2-3, the full variable domain reads DAMVIQNPRYQVTQFGKPVTLSCSQTLNHNVMYWYQQKSSQAPKLLFHYYDKDFNNEADTPDNFQSRRPNTSFCFLDIRSPGLGDTAMYLCATSDAWGGYTDTQYFGPGTRLTVL.

The chain employs TRBV24-1 and TRBJ1-1; perhaps TRBD1 as D (6 bases). CDR1 and CDR2 from the germline V gene are KGHDR and SFDVKD. The CDR3 consists of 16 residues. V was shortened by 9 bases and J by 3 bases, with 22 bases between the two germline ends. The CDR3 is CATSRRNRVMDTEAFF. CDR3 nucleotides: TGTGCCACCTCCCGCCGGAACAGGGTGATGGACACTGAAGCTTTCTTT.

This rearrangement joins TRBV11-2 to TRBJ2-5; 8 bases fit TRBD1. The CDR3 loop spans 18 amino acids. Germline V lookup: CDR1 SGHAT, CDR2 FQNNGV. Germline trimming cut 5 bases from V and 4 bases from J; bases unmatched to any gene: 18. The CDR3 sequence: CASSGWQGALGPGETQYF. The CDR3 DNA follows: TGTGCCAGCAGCGGTTGGCAGGGGGCGCTCGGGCCCGGAGAGACCCAGTACTTC.

This clone has just one count. The chain recombines TRBV11-3 with TRBJ2-2; 10 bases align to TRBD1. This CDR3 region has 19 residues. The V gene end was trimmed by 3 bases and the J gene end by 0 bases; junction bases not matched to a gene: 10. Germline lookup yields CDR1 SGHNT and CDR2 YENEEA. CDR3 residues: CASSLRAWTGGSNTGELFF. DNA for the CDR3: TGTGCCAGCAGCTTGCGAGCGTGGACAGGGGGGTCGAACACCGGGGAGCTGTTTTTT.

The rearrangement links TRBV6-2 or TRBV6-3 to TRBJ2-1, with a weak D call TRBD2 (5 bases). Looked up from germline, CDR1 is MNHEY and CDR2 is SVGEGT. The V end was cut by 5 bases, the J end by 9 bases, with 8 bases between. The CDR3 loop spans 11 amino acids. The chain's CDR3 is CASSATIEQFF. Here the CDR3 DNA reads TGTGCCAGCAGTGCGACTATTGAGCAGTTCTTC.

Only a few counts were recorded for this clone. The chain joins TRBV5-1 to TRBJ2-7; 8 nucleotides match TRBD1. The CDR3 length is 14 residues. The junction had 5 bases not matched to a gene; V was cut back by 4 bases and J by 2 bases. Germline V gene lookup returns CDR1 SGHRS and CDR2 YFSETQ. CDR3 in DNA: TGCGCCAGCAGCCGCGGACAGGGAACCTACGAGCAGTACTTC. This sequence encodes CASSRGQGTYEQYF. Full variable domain (remainder filled in from reference TRBV5-1 and TRBJ2-7): KAGVTQTPRYLIKTRGQQVTLSCSPISGHRSVSWYQQTPGQGLQFLFEYFSETQRNKGNFPGRFSGRQFSNSRSEMNVSTLELGDSALYLCASSRGQGTYEQYFGPGTRLTVT.

This clone has just one count. This sequence joins TRBV6-5 and TRBJ1-1; a possible D gene is TRBD1 (6 bases). The CDR3 sequence is 16 residues long. V lost 2 bases, J lost 5 bases, and 18 bases lay in between. The germline V gene has CDR1 MNHEY and CDR2 SVGAGI. CDR3 amino acids: CASSYAKGRGDTEAFF. CDR3 bases: TGTGCCAGCAGTTACGCAAAAGGCAGGGGTGATACTGAAGCTTTCTTT.

The V and J genes are TRBV15 and TRBJ2-1; tentative D call: TRBD1 (6 bases). The CDR3 has 15 residues. Germline V lookup: CDR1 LNHNV, CDR2 YYDKDF (reference sequence). The V end was cut by 5 bases, the J end by 3 bases, with 14 bases between. The CDR3 DNA reads as TGTGCCACCAGCCGGGGCCAGGGGATCTACAATGAGCAGTTCTTC. Its translation is CATSRGQGIYNEQFF.

The chain employs TRBV7-2 and TRBJ2-7; the match to TRBD2 covers 8 bases. Germline V gene data show CDR1 as SGHTA and CDR2 as FQGNSA. The trim removed 4 bases at V and 0 bases at J, leaving 17 bases unmatched. The CDR3 sequence is 19 residues long. Here the CDR3 DNA reads TGTGCCAGCAGCTACCAAAGCGGGAGTGGTGGGGGGAGCTCCTACGAGCAGTACTTC. This encodes CASSYQSGSGGGSSYEQYF.

The CDR3 protein is CASSLRAAPGYGYTF. CDR3 bases: TGCGCCAGCAGCCTGCGGGCCGCTCCGGGGTATGGCTACACCTTC. The rearrangement uses TRBV5-1 and TRBJ1-2; D is unresolved. The V gene's germline CDR1 is SGHRS and CDR2 YFSETQ. The CDR3 has 15 residues. Trimming left V 4 bases short and J 5 bases short, with 18 bases between.